These T cell receptor beta chains were read from a single sample in a study of T cell responses to AZD1222 COVID-19 vaccine. The repertoire was sequenced with immunoSEQ multiplex PCR; TCRdb's copy has only in-frame clones and lacks some. The table records about 190,000 clones, almost 95% of them present only once. Sequenced material: peripheral blood, taken on day 0 of AZD1222 vaccination. The receptors were gathered from an adult in good health. CDR3s include the opening cysteine and the closing phenylalanine or tryptophan. The order of the fields is J gene, D gene, clone size, V gene, CDR3 protein, CDR3 DNA. The D gene is left open where the match is weak. Clone size is stated in some rows and not others, as once, few, many or a class when expanded.

>TRBJ1-1|-|-|TRBV2
CASTPDRTNTEAFF
TGTGCCAGCACTCCCGACAGGACGAACACTGAAGCTTTCTTT
>TRBJ2-1|-|-|TRBV4-2
CASSQDWSRGNEQFF
TGTGCCAGCAGCCAAGATTGGTCCCGGGGCAATGAGCAGTTCTTC
>TRBJ1-5|-|-|TRBV2
CASSEARAQPQHF
TGTGCCAGCAGTGAAGCTCGGGCCCAGCCCCAGCATTTT
>TRBJ1-5|-|once|TRBV7-7
CASSSDINQPQHF
TGTGCTAGCAGCTCCGACATAAATCAGCCCCAGCATTTT
>TRBJ1-2|-|-|TRBV5-8
CASSLADLNYGYTF
TGTGCCAGCAGCTTAGCGGACCTTAACTATGGCTACACCTTC
>TRBJ2-1|TRBD2|-|TRBV9
CASSVRAGEGGNEQFF
TGTGCCAGCAGCGTTAGAGCGGGAGAGGGTGGGAATGAGCAGTTCTTC
>TRBJ1-2|-|-|TRBV6-2/TRBV6-3
CASSYYTRGSHGYTF
TGTGCCAGCAGTTACTATACCAGGGGATCCCATGGCTACACCTTC
>TRBJ1-1|-|-|TRBV6-1
CASSEAKGRAFF
TGTGCCAGCAGTGAAGCGAAGGGACGAGCTTTCTTT
>TRBJ2-1|-|-|TRBV28
CASNPPPGSYNEQFF
TGTGCCAGCAATCCTCCCCCGGGGAGCTACAATGAGCAGTTCTTC
>TRBJ2-7|TRBD1|-|TRBV9
CASSSRTGTEQYF
TGTGCCAGCAGCTCGAGGACAGGGACCGAGCAGTACTTC
>TRBJ1-1|-|-|TRBV28
CASYPLVPDRTEAFF
TGTGCCAGCTACCCACTGGTTCCGGACCGCACTGAAGCTTTCTTT
>TRBJ1-1|TRBD1|-|TRBV15
CATSPGWDRGMLNTEAFF
TGTGCCACCAGCCCGGGTTGGGACAGGGGAATGTTGAACACTGAAGCTTTCTTT
>TRBJ1-2|-|-|TRBV10-3
CAISEGGNGYGYTF
TGTGCCATCAGTGAAGGGGGGAATGGCTATGGCTACACCTTC
>TRBJ1-2|TRBD1|-|TRBV27
CASTPQARDRLPYGYTF
TGTGCCAGCACCCCCCAGGCTCGGGACAGATTACCATATGGCTACACCTTC
>TRBJ1-1|TRBD1|-|TRBV5-8
CASRGDRVRTEAFF
TGTGCCAGCAGGGGGGACAGGGTTAGAACTGAAGCTTTCTTT
>TRBJ2-7|TRBD2|-|TRBV7-6
CASSWNWRGNSEQYF
TGTGCCAGCAGCTGGAACTGGCGGGGGAATAGCGAGCAGTACTTC
>TRBJ2-5|TRBD1|-|TRBV15
CATSRGRSGETQYF
TGTGCCACCAGTAGGGGGCGGTCGGGAGAGACCCAGTACTTC
>TRBJ1-2|TRBD1|-|TRBV5-4
CASSLTGGILGYTF
TGTGCCAGCAGCTTGACAGGGGGCATACTTGGCTACACCTTC
>TRBJ2-1|TRBD2|-|TRBV27
CASSLLRLADSSYNEQFF
TGTGCCAGCAGTTTGCTGAGACTAGCGGATAGCTCCTACAATGAGCAGTTCTTC
>TRBJ1-1|-|-|TRBV11-3
CASSLRSGNTEAFF
TGTGCCAGCAGCTTAAGGTCGGGAAACACTGAAGCTTTCTTT
>TRBJ2-2|-|-|TRBV7-3
CASSFGGRNGELFF
TGTGCCAGCAGCTTTGGGGGCAGAAACGGGGAGCTGTTTTTT
>TRBJ1-2|TRBD1|-|TRBV9
CASSTSQGQGAGGYTF
TGTGCCAGCAGCACCTCCCAGGGACAGGGGGCAGGAGGCTACACCTTC
>TRBJ1-5|-|-|TRBV6-1
CASSEARINQPQHF
TGTGCCAGCAGTGAAGCCAGGATAAATCAGCCCCAGCATTTT